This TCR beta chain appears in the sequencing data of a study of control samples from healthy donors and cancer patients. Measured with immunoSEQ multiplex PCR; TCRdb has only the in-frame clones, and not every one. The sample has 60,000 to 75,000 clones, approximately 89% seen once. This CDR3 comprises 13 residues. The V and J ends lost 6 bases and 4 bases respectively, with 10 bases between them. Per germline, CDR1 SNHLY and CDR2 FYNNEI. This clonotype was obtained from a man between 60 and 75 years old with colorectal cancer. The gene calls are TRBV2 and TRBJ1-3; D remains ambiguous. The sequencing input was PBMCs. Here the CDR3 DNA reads TGTGCCAGCAGGACATTCTCCGGAAACACCATATATTTT. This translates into CASRTFSGNTIYF.